These 3 T cell receptor beta chains were sequenced from one sample in a study of blood T cell repertoires in COVID-19. Produced via immunoSEQ multiplex PCR; TCRdb's table is partial and in-frame only. The sample includes 150,000 to 200,000 clones, 85% to 95% seen only once; the top ten take under 2%. The specimen sequenced was peripheral blood. Source of these receptors: a woman between 55 and 75 years old with COVID-19, enrolled during active disease.

The chain is built from TRBV5-6 and TRBJ1-2, with 9 bases that match TRBD1. The CDR3 is made up of 15 amino acids. Per germline, CDR1 SGHDT and CDR2 YYEEEE. V dropped 5 bases and J dropped 7; count of bases not matched to a gene: 12. CDR3 sequence (DNA): TGTGCCAGCAGGTCCACGGGACAGGGATCGGGTGGCTACACCTTC. It yields the protein CASRSTGQGSGGYTF.

The chain has TRBV5-1 and TRBJ2-3, with 7 bases aligning to TRBD1. CDR1 SGHRS and CDR2 YFSETQ come from the germline V gene. The V and J ends lost 0 bases and 4 bases, in that order; junction bases with no gene match: 5. The CDR3 has 15 amino acids. In nucleotides, the CDR3 is TGCGCCAGCAGCTTGGTAAGGGGGCACGCAGATACGCAGTATTTT. The encoded protein is CASSLVRGHADTQYF. Full variable domain (missing parts from reference TRBV5-1 and TRBJ2-3): KAGVTQTPRYLIKTRGQQVTLSCSPISGHRSVSWYQQTPGQGLQFLFEYFSETQRNKGNFPGRFSGRQFSNSRSEMNVSTLELGDSALYLCASSLVRGHADTQYFGPGTRLTVL.

V usage is TRBV7-3 and J usage is TRBJ2-3, with unresolved D. V was clipped by 1 base and J by 0 bases, with 11 bases between them. Germline lookup yields CDR1 SGHTA and CDR2 FQGTGA. CDR3 size: 16 residues. This chain's CDR3 is CASSLRRIPSTDTQYF. Here the CDR3 DNA reads TGTGCCAGCAGCTTAAGGAGAATACCTAGCACAGATACGCAGTATTTT.